This T cell receptor beta chain is from a study of T-cell reconstitution after alpha-beta-depleted transplantation in children. Study-wide findings and caveats: When one year had passed after transplant, most T-cell counts and diversity came from newly produced T cells. Some patients' high day-60 TCRbeta diversity was traced to surviving recipient T cells and thymic progenitors.

TCRbeta library preparation incorporated unique molecular identifiers. TCRdb recomputed calls from the PCR reads with MiXCR, one row per CDR3 protein. Counted here are about 580,000 distinct CDR3 sequences, under 25% occurring once; the ten biggest clones make up about 14%. This clonotype was seen only once. The antigen is undetermined. A read error may account for a junction end that differs from germline. CDR1 is SGHRS and CDR2 is YFSETQ in the germline V gene. The CDR3 contains 14 residues. The sequencing used PBMCs, mostly from graft donor cells, collected 360 days after TCRalphabeta/CD19-depleted stem cell transplant. This TCR was recovered from a boy under two years old who had a stem cell transplant for acute myeloid leukemia, so the T cells may come from the graft donor. The rearrangement joins TRBV5-1 to TRBJ2-5; unclear D gene. The CDR3 loop reads CASSLAAAQEAQYF. The DNA for the CDR3 is TGCGCCAGCAGCTTGGCGGCAGCGCAAGAGGCCCAGTACTTC. Complete variable domain (other parts from reference TRBV5-1 and TRBJ2-5): KAGVTQTPRYLIKTRGQQVTLSCSPISGHRSVSWYQQTPGQGLQFLFEYFSETQRNKGNFPGRFSGRQFSNSRSEMNVSTLELGDSALYLCASSLAAAQEAQYFGPGTRLLVL.